This T cell receptor beta chain was observed in a study of blood T cell repertoires in COVID-19 (dated by TCRdb to the early 2020s). A note on the overall study: Collaborator samples came from the United States, Italy and Spain and covered acute and convalescent phases of COVID-19. Subjects who had been exposed to COVID-19, were actively infected with it, or had recovered from it provided the deeply sampled blood TCRbeta repertoires that made up the dataset. Where HLA class I and class II types were available, the types were taken from metadata supplied by the sample provider, not from assay-based typing. The samples were drawn from the first 160 participants of the ongoing ImmuneRACE study and from 1,200 or so subjects provided by 6 global collaborators. The repertoires were released in a freely available public database intended as a resource for research on the immune response to SARS-CoV-2. The material from the prospective study consisted of cDNA or gDNA derived from T cells, B-cell-depleted T cells, or PBMCs. A de-identified subject ID, COVID-19 status, age in years and sex were almost always included in the sample metadata. Results the study describes overall, beyond this receptor: How much clinical and demographic metadata was included differed by source and by participant, and the metadata was provided uncurated.

The CDR3 spans 15 residues, from the cysteine through the phenylalanine. Of the read, only the CDR3 DNA is kept; its 45 bases are in frame from base 1. Whole blood was collected in K2EDTA tubes by collaborating institutions according to the institutions' own protocols. For TCRbeta analysis, collaborators shipped samples in one of three forms: frozen whole blood, isolated PBMCs, or DNA extracted from either of those sample types. TCRbeta CDR3 regions were amplified from genomic DNA by means of the immunoSEQ Assay, a bias-controlled multiplex PCR. Per the authors' processing: Within the assay, amplification of reference gene primers was used to estimate how many nucleated cells each sample contained. To quantify the absolute abundance of each unique TCRbeta CDR3 rearrangement, sequence reads were collapsed and filtered. For each sample, productive Simpson clonality was calculated as the square root of Simpson's diversity index over productive rearrangements. As stored in TCRdb, this immuneACCESS dataset retains in-frame rearrangements with V and J assigned. A fraction of the clones does not appear; measured against another copy, unresolved V genes explain less than half of the discrepancy, and the remainder lacks a known reason. V and J calls and clone size are given by that table; D and trimming were obtained from the DNA. The sample table records around 19,000 clones; 75% to 85% of these occur just once. Roughly three fifths of the sample belongs to the ten largest clones.

This clone occurred a few times. The antigen it binds to is not known. Qualities for individual bases were not recorded, and no much larger clone is one base off. Sequenced: peripheral blood. The sequence derives from an elderly man with acute or convalescent COVID-19. The chain is made from TRBV12-1 and TRBJ1-1; the table names TRBD1, a call not compared with the DNA. TRBV12-1 is noted as a pseudogene. The CDR3 here reads CASSTTELGGTEAFF. In nucleotide form, the sequence is TGTGCCAGCAGCACCACCGAACTAGGGGGCACTGAAGCTTTCTTT.